The present T cell receptor beta chain was sequenced within a study of T cell responses to AZD1222 COVID-19 vaccine. Findings of the study overall: Once two AZD1222 doses were given, Spike-specific TCR breadth and depth went up.

As regards this clone: Its antigen remains unidentified.

Timing groups of about 4 and about 12 weeks for second doses were pooled. The ends lost 0 bases at V and 0 bases at J; junction bases unmatched: 10. Germline V gene lookup returns CDR1 SGHRS and CDR2 YFSETQ. This CDR3 spans 19 amino acids. TCRdb's table, derived via immunoSEQ multiplex PCR, lists solely in-frame clones and lacks some. Among more than 150,000 clones listed, more than 85% were seen once. The sequencing here drew on peripheral blood, taken 28 days after the second AZD1222 dose. The clonotype comes from an adult who received the AZD1222 COVID-19 vaccine. V is TRBV5-1 and J is TRBJ2-4; 9 positions agree with TRBD2. The CDR3 coding sequence is TGCGCCAGCAGCTTGGGGGGGATAGCGGGAGAGCTAGCCAAAAACATTCAGTACTTC. Amino acid sequence: CASSLGGIAGELAKNIQYF.